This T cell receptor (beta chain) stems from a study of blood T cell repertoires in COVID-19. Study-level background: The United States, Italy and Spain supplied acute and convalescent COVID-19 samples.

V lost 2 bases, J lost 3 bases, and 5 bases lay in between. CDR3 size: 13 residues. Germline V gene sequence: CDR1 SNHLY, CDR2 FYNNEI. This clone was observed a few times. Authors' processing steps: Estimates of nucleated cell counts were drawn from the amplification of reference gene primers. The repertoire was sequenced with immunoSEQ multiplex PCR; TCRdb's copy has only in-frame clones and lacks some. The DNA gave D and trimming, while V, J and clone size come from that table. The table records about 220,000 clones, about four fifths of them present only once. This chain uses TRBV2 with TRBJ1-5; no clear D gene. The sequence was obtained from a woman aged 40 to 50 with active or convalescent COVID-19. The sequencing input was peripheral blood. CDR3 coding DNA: TGTGCCAGCAGTGAAATCCACAATCAGCCCCAGCATTTT. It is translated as CASSEIHNQPQHF.